These T cell receptor beta chains were read from a single sample in a study of blood T cell repertoires in COVID-19. Using immunoSEQ multiplex PCR, the repertoire was profiled, and TCRdb retains in-frame clones only, with some absent. The top ten hold around 26% of the sample, which has over 110,000 clones, about nine tenths seen once. Sequencing input: peripheral blood. The origin of the receptors is a human donor in a cohort sampled during active COVID-19. Each CDR3 is given with its conserved first and last residue. D genes are given only for firm matches. Expanded clones get a size class; other rows say once, few or many, or leave the size out.

v_gene	d_gene	abundance	j_gene	CDR3nt	CDR3aa
TRBV9	NA	once	TRBJ1-1	TGTGCCAGCAGCGTAGAGGGGTCGAACACTGAAGCTTTCTTT	CASSVEGSNTEAFF
TRBV9	TRBD2	NA	TRBJ2-5	TGTGCCAGCAGCGCCGGGGGGGCCAGGGAGACCCAGTACTTC	CASSAGGARETQYF
TRBV27	TRBD1	few	TRBJ2-1	TGTGCCAGCAGTTTCCGGGACAGCCTATCCAATGAGCAGTTCTTC	CASSFRDSLSNEQFF
TRBV19	TRBD1	NA	TRBJ1-6	TGTGCCAGTAGTTGGGACAGGTATTCACCCCTCCACTTT	CASSWDRYSPLHF
TRBV6-6	NA	few	TRBJ1-4	TGTGCCAGCACTCACGGGGGGGGTAACGAAAAACTGTTTTTT	CASTHGGGNEKLFF
TRBV4-2	TRBD2	once	TRBJ2-7	TGTGCCAGCAGACAAAATAGCGGGGGCTACGAGCAGTACTTC	CASRQNSGGYEQYF
TRBV2	TRBD1	NA	TRBJ1-2	TGTGCCAGCAGCATGGGACAGGGACTCGTTTGGGGCTACACCTTC	CASSMGQGLVWGYTF
TRBV4-1	TRBD1	NA	TRBJ2-7	TGCGCCAGCAGCCAAGACCCGGGACAGGTTCCCTACTACGAGCAGTACTTC	CASSQDPGQVPYYEQYF
TRBV19	TRBD1	NA	TRBJ2-5	TGTGCCAGTAGTATCGACAGGGCCGAGACCCAGTACTTC	CASSIDRAETQYF
TRBV6-6	NA	NA	TRBJ2-5	TGTGCCAGCACCGCAGAGGGGGGGGCCCAGTACTTC	CASTAEGGAQYF
TRBV30	NA	NA	TRBJ2-3	TGTGCCTGGAGTGTCCAGGGGTTGGGCACAGATACGCAGTATTTT	CAWSVQGLGTDTQYF
TRBV7-2	NA	once	TRBJ1-3	TGTGCCAGCAGCTTTTACGCTCGGGACACCATATATTTT	CASSFYARDTIYF
TRBV14	TRBD1	NA	TRBJ1-1	TGTGCCAGCAGCCCCCGGGACAGGGGAGGTCGGAACACTGAAGCTTTCTTT	CASSPRDRGGRNTEAFF
TRBV7-9	TRBD1	NA	TRBJ2-1	TGTGCCAGCAGCTCTCAAAGGACAGGGTTAGACAATGAGCAGTTCTTC	CASSSQRTGLDNEQFF
TRBV18	NA	NA	TRBJ2-7	TGTGCCAGCTCACGGACAGCCTCCTACGAGCAGTACTTC	CASSRTASYEQYF
TRBV24-1	TRBD1	NA	TRBJ2-5	TGTGCCACCAGTGATCCCTTCGGGACAGGCCTTGGGACCCAGTACTTC	CATSDPFGTGLGTQYF
TRBV4-1	NA	NA	TRBJ2-2	TGCGCCAGCAGCCAAGGCAGGTCGAACACCGGGGAGCTGTTTTTT	CASSQGRSNTGELFF
TRBV19	NA	NA	TRBJ1-5	TGTGCCAGTAGTATTCGGGCAGGGGACCCTTGGCTGGATCAGCCCCAGCATTTT	CASSIRAGDPWLDQPQHF
TRBV7-2	TRBD2	NA	TRBJ2-3	TGTGCCAGCAGCTTAGGGTTGCGGGGGGGGACAGATACGCAGTATTTT	CASSLGLRGGTDTQYF
TRBV7-6	NA	NA	TRBJ2-7	TGTGCCAGCAGCTTAGAGGCAGGGAGGGAGCAGTACTTC	CASSLEAGREQYF
TRBV3-1/TRBV3-2	NA	NA	TRBJ1-3	TGTGCCAGCAGCCAAGACAGGGAGGGCTCTGGAAACACCATATATTTT	CASSQDREGSGNTIYF
TRBV2	TRBD1	NA	TRBJ1-5	TGTGCCAGCAGTGCCGGGACAGTAAATCAGCCCCAGCATTTT	CASSAGTVNQPQHF
TRBV4-2	NA	NA	TRBJ1-2	TGTGCCAGCAGCCAAGAGCGGGGCGCCTATGGCTACACCTTC	CASSQERGAYGYTF
TRBV27	TRBD1	NA	TRBJ1-2	TGTGCCAGCAGTTCCCAGGGGGCGCGTGATGGCTACACCTTC	CASSSQGARDGYTF